A selection of T cell receptor beta chains follows, all from one sample in a study of T-cell memory formation after mild COVID-19. One entry per CDR3 protein results from TCRdb running MiXCR on the 5' RACE reads. Of 40,000 to 55,000 distinct CDR3 sequences listed, 7.3% are singletons. Material for sequencing was PBMCs or a T cell subset sorted from them (not recorded which). These receptors were collected from a man younger than 30 who had mild COVID-19 (a few samples of this study predate the infection). Cell type and time point are not known. CDR3s include the opening cysteine and the closing phenylalanine or tryptophan. The order of the fields is D gene, V gene, clone size, J gene, CDR3 DNA, CDR3 protein. A D gene is named only where the DNA matches it firmly. Size is stated for part of the rows, as once, few or many counts, or as a class when the clone is expanded.

NA	TRBV9	NA	TRBJ1-6	TGTGCCAGCAGCACTGCTCCGGGACGAAATTCACCCCTCCACTTT	CASSTAPGRNSPLHF
TRBD2	TRBV7-2	few	TRBJ2-7	TGTGCCAGCAGCCCAACGACGGGACTAGGGGAGCAGTACTTC	CASSPTTGLGEQYF
NA	TRBV20-1	few	TRBJ2-1	TGCAGTGCTGGAGGGACATTTCTGCAGTTCTTC	CSAGGTFLQFF
NA	TRBV20-1	few	TRBJ1-5	TGCAGTGTTCAGGAACAGCCCCAGCATTTT	CSVQEQPQHF
TRBD2	TRBV11-2	few	TRBJ2-5	TGTGCCAGCAGCACCCTAGCGGGGCGGCAGACCCAGTACTTC	CASSTLAGRQTQYF
NA	TRBV12-3/TRBV12-4	few	TRBJ2-7	TGTGCCAGCAGTTTCCGGAGAGACAGAGCCTACGAGCAGTACTTC	CASSFRRDRAYEQYF
TRBD1	TRBV7-2	few	TRBJ1-6	TGTGCCAGCAGCCCAAGGACAGGGGGCTTTTCTCCCCTCCACTTT	CASSPRTGGFSPLHF
NA	TRBV4-3	NA	TRBJ1-5	TGCGCCAGCAGCCAGGGTCCCACGGAGCAGCCCCAGCATTTT	CASSQGPTEQPQHF
TRBD2	TRBV3-1	few	TRBJ2-5	TGTGCCAGCAGCCAAGGCGCGACTAGCGGGGGAGAGACCCAGTACTTC	CASSQGATSGGETQYF
TRBD2	TRBV7-3	NA	TRBJ2-3	TGTGCCAGCAGCCCCCGCCGGGGGGGGGGGCAGTATTTT	CASSPRRGGGQYF
TRBD1	TRBV18	NA	TRBJ2-5	TGTGCCAGCTCACCACCCGGGGTAGGGGGCGCCCCCGAGGAGGAGACCCAGTACTTC	CASSPPGVGGAPEEETQYF
NA	TRBV5-6	many	TRBJ2-1	TGTGCCAGCAGCTTATGGGGCGTATGGTTCTTC	CASSLWGVWFF
NA	TRBV19	few	TRBJ1-2	TGTGCCAGTAGGCCCTGGGCACCCGAGTTAGCTAACTATGGCTACACCTTC	CASRPWAPELANYGYTF
NA	TRBV7-6	many	TRBJ2-5	TGTGCCAGCAGCTTAGCGCAGAAATCGGAGACCCAGTACTTC	CASSLAQKSETQYF
TRBD2	TRBV20-1	NA	TRBJ2-3	TGCAGTGCTATGACCCTGGCGGGACTAGTTTTTACAGATACGCAGTATTTT	CSAMTLAGLVFTDTQYF
TRBD2	TRBV28	NA	TRBJ2-5	TGTGCCAGCAGTTTCCCCCGGACGGGGGGGCCAGAGACCCAGTACTTC	CASSFPRTGGPETQYF
TRBD2	TRBV20-1	NA	TRBJ2-3	TGCAGTGCAACCGTAGCGGGGGTCCGGAGGGGAGATACGCAGTATTTT	CSATVAGVRRGDTQYF
NA	TRBV29-1	few	TRBJ1-2	TGCAGCGTTGAAGGGATTTTGGGCAAAGGCGGCACCTTC	CSVEGILGKGGTF
NA	TRBV12-3/TRBV12-4	NA	TRBJ2-7	TGTGCCAGCAGTCCCCAACAGGGAGCCCACGAGCAGTACTTC	CASSPQQGAHEQYF
TRBD1	TRBV11-2	few	TRBJ2-1	TGTGCCAGCAGCTTAAGGGGCAGGGGGTCTTACAATGAGCAGTTCTTC	CASSLRGRGSYNEQFF
NA	TRBV20-1	NA	TRBJ1-6	TGCAGTGCTTTCAGACAGCCTAATTCACCCCTCCACTTT	CSAFRQPNSPLHF
NA	TRBV15	few	TRBJ1-5	TGTGCCACCAGCAGAGCAGATCAGCCCCAGCATTTT	CATSRADQPQHF
TRBD2	TRBV28	few	TRBJ2-1	TGTGCCAGCACCACTAGCGGGGTCTACAATGAGCAGTTCTTC	CASTTSGVYNEQFF
NA	TRBV5-5	many	TRBJ2-5	TGTGCCAGCAGCTTCCCCAGACAAGAGACCCAGTACTTC	CASSFPRQETQYF
NA	TRBV5-1	many	TRBJ2-2	TGCGCCAGCAGCCTCCTAGGGGGGGAGGAGCTGTTTTTT	CASSLLGGEELFF